This T cell receptor (beta chain) stems from a study of technical replicates of blood from several donors. Trimming shortened V by 6 bases and J by 0 bases, and 8 bases separated the two germline ends. The CDR3 extends over 13 amino acids. Germline CDR1 is MNHEY and CDR2 is SVGAGI. This clone appeared a few times. Here immunoSEQ multiplex PCR was the method, and the copy in TCRdb shows in-frame clones only, minus some. The repertoire holds tens of thousands of clones, with 75% to 90% as singletons. This clonotype was obtained from a human donor in good health. Some clones in this sample may be carry-over from other donors' samples. The V and J genes are TRBV6-5 and TRBJ1-1, with D unclear. Sequencing used PBMCs. CDR3 DNA sequence: TGTGCCAGCAGGGCAACACTGAACACTGAAGCTTTCTTT. Translating it yields CASRATLNTEAFF.